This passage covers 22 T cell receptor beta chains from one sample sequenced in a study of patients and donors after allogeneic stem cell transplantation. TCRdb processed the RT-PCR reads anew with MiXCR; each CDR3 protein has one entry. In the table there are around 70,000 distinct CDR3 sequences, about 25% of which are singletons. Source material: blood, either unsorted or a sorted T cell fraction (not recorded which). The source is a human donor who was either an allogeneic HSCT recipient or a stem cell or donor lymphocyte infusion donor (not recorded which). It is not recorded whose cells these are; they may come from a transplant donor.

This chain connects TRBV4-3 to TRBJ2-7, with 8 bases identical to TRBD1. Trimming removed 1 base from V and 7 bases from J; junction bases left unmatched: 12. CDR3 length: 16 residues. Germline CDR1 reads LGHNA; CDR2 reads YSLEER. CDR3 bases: TGCGCCAGCAGCCAAGGGACAGGGACAGTTGTCAGGGAGCAGTACTTC. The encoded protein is CASSQGTGTVVREQYF.

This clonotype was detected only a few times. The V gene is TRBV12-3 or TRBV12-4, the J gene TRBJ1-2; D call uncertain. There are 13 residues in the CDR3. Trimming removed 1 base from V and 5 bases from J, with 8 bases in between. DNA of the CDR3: TGTGCCAGCAGTTTAGAAAGGTTATATGGCTACACCTTC. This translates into CASSLERLYGYTF.

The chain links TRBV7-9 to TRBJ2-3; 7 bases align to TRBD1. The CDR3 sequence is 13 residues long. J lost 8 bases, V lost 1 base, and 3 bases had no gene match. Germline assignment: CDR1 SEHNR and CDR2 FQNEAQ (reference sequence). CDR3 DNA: TGTGCCAGCAGCTTAGTGCAGGGGGTTACGCAGTATTTT. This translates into CASSLVQGVTQYF.

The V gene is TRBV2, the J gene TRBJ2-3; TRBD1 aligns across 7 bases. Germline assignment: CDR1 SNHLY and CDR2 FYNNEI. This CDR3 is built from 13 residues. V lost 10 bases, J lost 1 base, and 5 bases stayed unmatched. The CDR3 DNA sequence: TGTGCCACCGCCGGACAGGGCACAGATACGCAGTATTTT. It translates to CATAGQGTDTQYF.

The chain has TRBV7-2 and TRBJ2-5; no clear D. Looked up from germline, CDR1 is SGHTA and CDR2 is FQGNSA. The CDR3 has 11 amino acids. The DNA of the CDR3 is TGTCTTGTGGAGTCCCAAGAGACCCAGTACTTC. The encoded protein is CLVESQETQYF.

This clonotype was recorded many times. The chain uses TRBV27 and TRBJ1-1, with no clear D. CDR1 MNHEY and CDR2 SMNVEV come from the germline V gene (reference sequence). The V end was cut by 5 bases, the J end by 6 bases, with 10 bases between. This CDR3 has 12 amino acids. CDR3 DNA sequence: TGTGCCAGCAGTCCTACCGGGGCTGAAGCTTTCTTT. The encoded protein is CASSPTGAEAFF.

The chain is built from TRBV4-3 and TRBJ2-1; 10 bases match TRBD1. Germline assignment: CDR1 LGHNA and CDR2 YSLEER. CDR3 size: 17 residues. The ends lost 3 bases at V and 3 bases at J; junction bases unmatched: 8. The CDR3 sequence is CASSHQIGTGVYNEQFF. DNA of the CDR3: TGCGCCAGCAGCCACCAAATCGGGACAGGGGTCTACAATGAGCAGTTCTTC.

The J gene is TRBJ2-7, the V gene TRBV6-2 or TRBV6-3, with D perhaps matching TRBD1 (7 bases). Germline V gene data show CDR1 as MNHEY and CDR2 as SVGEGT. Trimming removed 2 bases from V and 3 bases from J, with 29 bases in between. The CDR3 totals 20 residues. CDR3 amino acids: CASSYPVSSFSGQVIYEQYF. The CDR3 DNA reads TGTGCCAGCAGTTACCCAGTCTCCAGTTTTAGCGGACAGGTAATCTACGAGCAGTACTTC.

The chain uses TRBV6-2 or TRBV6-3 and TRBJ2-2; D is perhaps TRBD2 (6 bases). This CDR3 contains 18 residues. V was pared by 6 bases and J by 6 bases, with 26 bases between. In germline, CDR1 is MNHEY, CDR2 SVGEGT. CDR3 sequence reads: CASSPTRETSRWPGELFF. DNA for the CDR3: TGTGCCAGCAGCCCCACTAGAGAGACTAGTAGGTGGCCCGGGGAGCTGTTTTTT.

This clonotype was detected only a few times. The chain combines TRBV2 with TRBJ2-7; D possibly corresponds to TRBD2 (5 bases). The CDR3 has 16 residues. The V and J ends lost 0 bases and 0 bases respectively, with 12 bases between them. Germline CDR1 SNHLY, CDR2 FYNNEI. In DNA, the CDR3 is TGTGCCAGCAGTGAAGCGCTTCCGGGGAGCTCCTACGAGCAGTACTTC. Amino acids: CASSEALPGSSYEQYF.

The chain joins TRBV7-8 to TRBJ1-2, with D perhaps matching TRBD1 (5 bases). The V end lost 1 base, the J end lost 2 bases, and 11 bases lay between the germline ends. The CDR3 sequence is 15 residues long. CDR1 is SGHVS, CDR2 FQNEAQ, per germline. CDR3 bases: TGTGCCAGCAGCTTAGTCCCGCAGGGAAACTATGGCTACACCTTC. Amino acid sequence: CASSLVPQGNYGYTF.

The CDR3 loop is CASSLEDKWTKGETNEKLFF. DNA of the CDR3: TGTGCCAGCAGCTTAGAAGACAAGTGGACAAAAGGGGAGACTAATGAAAAACTGTTTTTT. The rearrangement links TRBV7-9 to TRBJ1-4, with D possibly matching TRBD1 (5 bases). Germline CDR1 SEHNR, CDR2 FQNEAQ (reference sequence). Trimming took 1 base from V and 2 from J, leaving 23 bases between them. This CDR3 comprises 20 residues.

As DNA, the CDR3 is TGCAGCGTGGGGGTAGGCTATGGCTACACCTTC. As protein: CSVGVGYGYTF. This sequence joins TRBV29-1 and TRBJ1-2; TRBD1 is a possible D gene (5 bases). This CDR3 region has 11 residues. Deletions cut 6 bases from V and 4 bases from J, with 9 bases between. Germline V gene lookup returns CDR1 SQVTM and CDR2 ANQGSEA.

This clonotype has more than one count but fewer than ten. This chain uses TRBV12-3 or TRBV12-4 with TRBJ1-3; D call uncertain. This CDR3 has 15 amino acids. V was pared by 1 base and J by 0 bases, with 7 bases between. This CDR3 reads CASSLEGYSGNTIYF. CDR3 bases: TGTGCCAGCAGTTTAGAGGGATACTCTGGAAACACCATATATTTT.

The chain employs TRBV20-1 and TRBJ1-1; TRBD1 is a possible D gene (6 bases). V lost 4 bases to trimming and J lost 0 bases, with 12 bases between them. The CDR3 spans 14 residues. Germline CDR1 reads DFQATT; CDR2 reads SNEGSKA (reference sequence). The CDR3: CSAISQGLNTEAFF. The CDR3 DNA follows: TGCAGTGCTATCTCACAGGGTTTGAACACTGAAGCTTTCTTT.

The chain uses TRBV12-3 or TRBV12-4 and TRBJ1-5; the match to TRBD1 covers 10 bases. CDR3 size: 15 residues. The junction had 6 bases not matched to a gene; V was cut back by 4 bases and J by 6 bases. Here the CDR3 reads CASSSPGTGAQPQHF. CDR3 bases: TGTGCCAGCAGTTCCCCCGGGACAGGGGCTCAGCCCCAGCATTTT.

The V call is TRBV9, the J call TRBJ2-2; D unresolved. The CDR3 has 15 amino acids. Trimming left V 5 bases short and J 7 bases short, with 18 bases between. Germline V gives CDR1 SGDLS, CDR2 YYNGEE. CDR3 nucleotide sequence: TGTGCCAGCAGTTTGCGCCGGACGCCGGGCGGGGAGCTGTTTTTT. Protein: CASSLRRTPGGELFF.

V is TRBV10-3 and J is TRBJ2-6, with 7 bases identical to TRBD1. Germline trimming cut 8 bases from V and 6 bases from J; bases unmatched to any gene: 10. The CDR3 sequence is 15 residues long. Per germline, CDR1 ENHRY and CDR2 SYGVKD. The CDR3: CAIHGTAVEANVLTF. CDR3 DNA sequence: TGTGCCATCCACGGGACAGCCGTGGAGGCCAACGTCCTGACTTTC.

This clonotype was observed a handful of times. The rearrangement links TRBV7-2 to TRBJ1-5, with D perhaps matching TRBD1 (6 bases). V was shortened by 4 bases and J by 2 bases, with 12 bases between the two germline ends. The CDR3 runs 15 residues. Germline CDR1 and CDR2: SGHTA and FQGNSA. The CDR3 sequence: CASSWGAWGNQPQHF. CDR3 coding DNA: TGTGCCAGCAGCTGGGGGGCATGGGGCAATCAGCCCCAGCATTTT.

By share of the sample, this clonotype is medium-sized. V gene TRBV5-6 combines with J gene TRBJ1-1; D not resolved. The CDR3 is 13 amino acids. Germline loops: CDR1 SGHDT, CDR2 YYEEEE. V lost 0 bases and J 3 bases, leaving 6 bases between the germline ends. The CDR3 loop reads CASSLGRDTEAFF. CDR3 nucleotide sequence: TGTGCCAGCAGCTTGGGAAGGGACACTGAAGCTTTCTTT.

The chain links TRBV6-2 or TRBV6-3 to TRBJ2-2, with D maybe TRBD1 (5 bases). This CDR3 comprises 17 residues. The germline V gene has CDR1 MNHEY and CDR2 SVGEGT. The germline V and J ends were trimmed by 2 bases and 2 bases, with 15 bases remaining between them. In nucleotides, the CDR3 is TGTGCCAGCAGTTACGGGGCGGAAATCTTAAACACCGGGGAGCTGTTTTTT. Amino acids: CASSYGAEILNTGELFF.

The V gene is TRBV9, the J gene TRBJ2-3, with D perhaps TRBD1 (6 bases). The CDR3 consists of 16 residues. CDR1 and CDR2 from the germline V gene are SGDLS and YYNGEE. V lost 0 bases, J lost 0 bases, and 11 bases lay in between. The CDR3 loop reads CASSVGPGESTDTQYF. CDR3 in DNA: TGTGCCAGCAGCGTAGGGCCAGGGGAGAGCACAGATACGCAGTATTTT.